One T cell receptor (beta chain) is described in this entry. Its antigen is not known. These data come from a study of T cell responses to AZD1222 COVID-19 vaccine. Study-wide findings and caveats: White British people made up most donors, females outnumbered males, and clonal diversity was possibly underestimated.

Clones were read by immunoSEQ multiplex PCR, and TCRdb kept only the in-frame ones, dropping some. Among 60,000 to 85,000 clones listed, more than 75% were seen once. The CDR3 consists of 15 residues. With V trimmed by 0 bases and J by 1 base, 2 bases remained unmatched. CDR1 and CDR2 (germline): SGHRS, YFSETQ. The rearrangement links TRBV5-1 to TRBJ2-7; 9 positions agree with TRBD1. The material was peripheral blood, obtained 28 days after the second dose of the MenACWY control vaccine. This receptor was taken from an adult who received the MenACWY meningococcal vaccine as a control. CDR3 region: CASSLGDRESYEQYF. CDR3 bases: TGCGCCAGCAGCTTGGGGGACAGGGAATCCTACGAGCAGTACTTC. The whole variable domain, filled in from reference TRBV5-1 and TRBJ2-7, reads KAGVTQTPRYLIKTRGQQVTLSCSPISGHRSVSWYQQTPGQGLQFLFEYFSETQRNKGNFPGRFSGRQFSNSRSEMNVSTLELGDSALYLCASSLGDRESYEQYFGPGTRLTVT.